Included here is one TCR beta chain sequence, with context. Positive CCR7 selection of CD45RO-negative cells yielded the naive CD8 cells, and terminally differentiated effector memory CD45RA+ cells were excluded. This entry is derived from a study of shared clonotypes between healthy human individuals. CDR3 length: 14 amino acids. Germline-derived CDR1 and CDR2 are MNHEY and SVGAGI. V was cut by 2 bases and J by 7 bases, with 14 bases left in between. TCRdb's table, derived via immunoSEQ multiplex PCR, lists solely in-frame clones and lacks some. This sample has around 620,000 clones, with 85% to 95% found just once.

The sample was naive CD8+ T cells sorted from blood. The chain carries TRBV6-5 and TRBJ1-1; weak D call: TRBD1 (6 bases). The TCR originated in a woman between 25 and 40 years old in good health. DNA of the CDR3: TGTGCCAGCAGTTACGAGGGGGGAGGGCTTGAAGCTTTCTTT. Protein sequence: CASSYEGGGLEAFF.